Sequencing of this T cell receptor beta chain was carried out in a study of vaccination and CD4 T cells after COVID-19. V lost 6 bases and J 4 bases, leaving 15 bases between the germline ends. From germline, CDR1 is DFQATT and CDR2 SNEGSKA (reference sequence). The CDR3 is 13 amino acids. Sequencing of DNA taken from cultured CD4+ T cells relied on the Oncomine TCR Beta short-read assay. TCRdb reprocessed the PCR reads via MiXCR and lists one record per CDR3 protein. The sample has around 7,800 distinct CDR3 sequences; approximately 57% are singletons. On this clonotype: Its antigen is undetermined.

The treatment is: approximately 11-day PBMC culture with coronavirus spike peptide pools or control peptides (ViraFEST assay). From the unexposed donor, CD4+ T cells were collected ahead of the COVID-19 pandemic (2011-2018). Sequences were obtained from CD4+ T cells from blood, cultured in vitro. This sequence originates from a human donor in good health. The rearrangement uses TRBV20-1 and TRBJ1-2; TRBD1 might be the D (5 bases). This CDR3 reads CSASGYRGYGYTF. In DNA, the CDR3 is TGCAGTGCCTCAGGGTATAGGGGCTATGGCTACACCTTC.